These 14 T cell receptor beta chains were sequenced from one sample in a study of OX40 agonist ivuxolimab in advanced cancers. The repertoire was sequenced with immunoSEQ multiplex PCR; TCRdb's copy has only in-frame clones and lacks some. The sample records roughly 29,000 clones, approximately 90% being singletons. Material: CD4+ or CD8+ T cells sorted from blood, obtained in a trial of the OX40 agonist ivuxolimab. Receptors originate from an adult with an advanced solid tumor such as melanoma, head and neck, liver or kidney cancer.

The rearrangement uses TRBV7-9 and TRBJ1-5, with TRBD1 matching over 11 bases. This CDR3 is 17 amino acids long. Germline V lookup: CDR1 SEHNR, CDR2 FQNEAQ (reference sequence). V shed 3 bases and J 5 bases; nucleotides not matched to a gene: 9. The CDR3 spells CASSFNPGQGADQPQHF. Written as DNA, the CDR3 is TGTGCCAGCAGCTTTAATCCAGGACAGGGGGCGGATCAGCCCCAGCATTTT.

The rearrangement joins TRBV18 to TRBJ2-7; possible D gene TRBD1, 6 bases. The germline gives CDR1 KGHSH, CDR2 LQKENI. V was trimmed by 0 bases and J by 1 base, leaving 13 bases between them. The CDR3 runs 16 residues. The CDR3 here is CASSPPQDSGSYEQYF. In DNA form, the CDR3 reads TGTGCCAGCTCACCACCGCAGGACAGTGGGTCCTACGAGCAGTACTTC.

The CDR3 loop reads CASSGGPSYNEQFF. DNA for the CDR3: TGTGCCAGCAGTGGAGGGCCCTCCTACAATGAGCAGTTCTTC. V usage is TRBV7-6 and J usage is TRBJ2-1, with D possibly being TRBD2 (6 bases). Germline V gene lookup returns CDR1 SGHVS and CDR2 FNYEAQ. Trimming left V 6 bases short and J 0 bases short, with 9 bases between. This CDR3 spans 14 amino acids. Using reference TRBV7-6 and TRBJ2-1 for the parts outside the CDR3, the full variable domain is GAGVSQSPRYKVTKRGQDVALRCDPISGHVSLYWYRQALGQGPEFLTYFNYEAQQDKSGLPNDRFSAERPEGSISTLTIQRTEQRDSAMYRCASSGGPSYNEQFFGPGTRLTVL.

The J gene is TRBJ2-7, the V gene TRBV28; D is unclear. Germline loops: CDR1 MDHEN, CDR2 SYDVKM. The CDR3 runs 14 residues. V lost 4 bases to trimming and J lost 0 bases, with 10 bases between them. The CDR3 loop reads CASSSPGSSYEQYF. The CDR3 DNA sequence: TGTGCCAGCAGTTCGCCGGGCAGCTCCTACGAGCAGTACTTC.

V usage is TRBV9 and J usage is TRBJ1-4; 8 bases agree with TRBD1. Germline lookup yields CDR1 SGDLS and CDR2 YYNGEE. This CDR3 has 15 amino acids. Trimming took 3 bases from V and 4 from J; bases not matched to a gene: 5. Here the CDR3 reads CASSARQGSNEKLFF. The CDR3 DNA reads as TGTGCCAGCAGCGCTCGACAGGGGAGTAATGAAAAACTGTTTTTT.

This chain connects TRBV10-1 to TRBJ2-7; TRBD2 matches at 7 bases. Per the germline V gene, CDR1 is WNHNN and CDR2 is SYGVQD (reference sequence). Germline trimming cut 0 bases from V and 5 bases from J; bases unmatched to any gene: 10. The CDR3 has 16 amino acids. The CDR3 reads CASSESRPGGIHEQYF. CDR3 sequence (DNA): TGCGCCAGCAGTGAGTCGCGTCCCGGGGGGATCCACGAGCAGTACTTC.

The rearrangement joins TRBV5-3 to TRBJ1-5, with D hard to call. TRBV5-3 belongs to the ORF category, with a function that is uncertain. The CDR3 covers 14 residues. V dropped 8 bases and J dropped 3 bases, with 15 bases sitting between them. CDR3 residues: CASSGEDDNQPQHF. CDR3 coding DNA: TGTGCCAGCAGCGGGGAGGATGACAATCAGCCCCAGCATTTT.

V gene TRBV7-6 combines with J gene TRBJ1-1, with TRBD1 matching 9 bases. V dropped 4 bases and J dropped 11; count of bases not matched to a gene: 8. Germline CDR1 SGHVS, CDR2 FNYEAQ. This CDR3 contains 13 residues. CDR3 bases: TGTGCCAGCAGCTCAGTAGGGACAGGGACGGCTTTCTTT. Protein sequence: CASSSVGTGTAFF.

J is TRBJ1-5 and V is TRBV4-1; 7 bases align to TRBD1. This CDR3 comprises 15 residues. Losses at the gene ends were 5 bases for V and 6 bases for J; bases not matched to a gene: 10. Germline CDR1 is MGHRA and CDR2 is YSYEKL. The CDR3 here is CASSSSGQRPQPQHF. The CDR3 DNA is TGCGCCAGCAGCTCCTCGGGACAGCGGCCTCAGCCCCAGCATTTT.

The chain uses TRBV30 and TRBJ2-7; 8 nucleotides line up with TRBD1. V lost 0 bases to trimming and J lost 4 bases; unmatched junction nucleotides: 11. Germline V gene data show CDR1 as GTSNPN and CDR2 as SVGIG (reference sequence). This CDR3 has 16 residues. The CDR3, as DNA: TGTGCCTGGAGTGTACTGTGGACAGGGTTTGTTTACGAGCAGTACTTC. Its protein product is CAWSVLWTGFVYEQYF.

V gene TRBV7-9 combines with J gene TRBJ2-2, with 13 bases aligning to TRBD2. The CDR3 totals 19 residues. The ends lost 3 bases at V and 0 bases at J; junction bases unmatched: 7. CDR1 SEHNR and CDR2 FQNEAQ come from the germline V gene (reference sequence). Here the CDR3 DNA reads TGTGCCAGCAGCTTCCCGGGACTAGCGGGAAGTGCGAACACCGGGGAGCTGTTTTTT. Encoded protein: CASSFPGLAGSANTGELFF.

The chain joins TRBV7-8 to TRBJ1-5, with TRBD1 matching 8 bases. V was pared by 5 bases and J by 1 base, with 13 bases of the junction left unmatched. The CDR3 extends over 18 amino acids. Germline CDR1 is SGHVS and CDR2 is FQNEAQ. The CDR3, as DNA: TGTGCCAGCAGCCTAGGCAAACTACAGGGGGTGAGCAATCAGCCCCAGCATTTT. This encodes CASSLGKLQGVSNQPQHF.

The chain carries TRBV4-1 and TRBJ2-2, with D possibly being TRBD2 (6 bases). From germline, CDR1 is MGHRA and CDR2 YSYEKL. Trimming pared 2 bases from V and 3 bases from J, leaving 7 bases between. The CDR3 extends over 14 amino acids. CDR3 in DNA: TGCGCCAGCAGCCAACCGGGGGACACCGGGGAGCTGTTTTTT. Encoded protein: CASSQPGDTGELFF.

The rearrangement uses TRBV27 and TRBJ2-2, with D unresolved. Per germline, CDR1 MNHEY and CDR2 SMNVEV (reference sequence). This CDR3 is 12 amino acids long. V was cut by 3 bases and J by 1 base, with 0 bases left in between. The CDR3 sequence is CASSLNTGELFF. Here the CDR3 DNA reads TGTGCCAGCAGTTTGAACACCGGGGAGCTGTTTTTT.